This T cell receptor beta chain was documented in a study of neurological immune-mediated disorders. The sorted libraries involved the use of 800,000 to 1,000,000 CD4+ or CD8+ T cells. cDNA synthesis was performed by 5'RACE with 10-nucleotide random UMIs. TCRdb itself ran the 5' RACE reads through MiXCR, one entry per CDR3 protein. The data contain approximately 21,000 distinct CDR3 sequences, over 5% of them singletons. This clonotype appeared many times. This CDR3 is 18 amino acids long. Germline V CDR1 and CDR2: SGHNT, YYREEE (reference sequence). V shed 0 bases, J shed 5 bases, and the junction held 11 bases outside the gene matches.

The sample comprised CD8+ T cells from blood. The source is a young man in good health. V usage is TRBV5-4 and J usage is TRBJ2-1, with 10 positions matching TRBD2. The CDR3 nucleotides are TGTGCCAGCAGCTTGGAGTTGGGGGAGCGGGGGGGGCACAATGAGCAGTTCTTC. This translates into CASSLELGERGGHNEQFF. The whole variable domain, filled in from reference TRBV5-4 and TRBJ2-1, reads ETGVTQSPTHLIKTRGQQVTLRCSSQSGHNTVSWYQQALGQGPQFIFQYYREEENGRGNFPPRFSGLQFPNYSSELNVNALELDDSALYLCASSLELGERGGHNEQFFGPGTRLTVL.